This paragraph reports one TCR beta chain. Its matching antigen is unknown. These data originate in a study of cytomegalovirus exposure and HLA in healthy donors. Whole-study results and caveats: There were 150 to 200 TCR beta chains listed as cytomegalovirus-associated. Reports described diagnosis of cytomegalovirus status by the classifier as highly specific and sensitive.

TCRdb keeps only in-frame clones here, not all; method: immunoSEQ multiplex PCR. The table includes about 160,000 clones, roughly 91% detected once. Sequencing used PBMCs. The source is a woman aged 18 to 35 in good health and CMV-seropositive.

CDR3 sequence (DNA): TGCGCCAGCAGCTTCGGATCAAGTGGGCCTAATGAGCAGTTCTTC. It is translated as CASSFGSSGPNEQFF. The chain employs TRBV5-1 and TRBJ2-1; D unclear. V dropped 2 bases and J dropped 7 bases, with 16 bases sitting between them. Germline V gene lookup returns CDR1 SGHRS and CDR2 YFSETQ. The CDR3 is made up of 15 amino acids.